The table lists the clone carrying this T cell receptor beta chain with a few counts. The data were obtained in a study of T cells in Graves' hyperthyroidism and ophthalmopathy. There were TCR beta CDR3 regions amplified from RNA transcripts. The TCR CDR3 first-round RT-PCR relied on the HTBI primer set. From the multiplex PCR reads, TCRdb called clonotypes with MiXCR, one entry per CDR3 protein. Here the sample spans approximately 610,000 distinct CDR3 sequences, 16% being singletons. Newly diagnosed hyperthyroidism patients aged 18 to 65 years had disease lasting under 2 months. Germline V gene lookup returns CDR1 ENHRY and CDR2 SYGVKD. V shed 2 bases and J shed 2 bases, with 10 bases lying between them. The CDR3 is 15 amino acids.

The sequence was collected from a woman under 30 with Graves' hyperthyroidism. The source material was blood. The V gene is TRBV10-3, the J gene TRBJ1-5; D not resolved. The CDR3 spells CAISEEDSGNQPQHF. The CDR3 DNA follows: TGTGCCATCAGTGAGGAAGACTCCGGCAATCAGCCCCAGCATTTT.